Following are 28 T cell receptor beta chains from one sample sequenced in a study of response to subunit inactivated influenza vaccine. TCRdb passed the RT-PCR reads through MiXCR, listing each CDR3 protein once. The sample yields about 570,000 distinct CDR3 sequences, 12% seen once. Sequencing was performed on PBMCs from blood, taken on the day of vaccination. The receptor set was obtained from a man aged 45-60 years who received an inactivated influenza vaccine.

The rearrangement links TRBV15 to TRBJ2-1; 10 bases fit TRBD2. V lost 4 bases and J lost 7; bases outside the gene matches: 7. Germline CDR1 and CDR2: LNHNV and YYDKDF (reference sequence). The CDR3 length is 15 residues. The CDR3 DNA sequence: TGTGCCACCAGCAAAGAAGCGGGAGGGCCTAATGAGCAGTTCTTC. Residues: CATSKEAGGPNEQFF.

The chain employs TRBV7-9 and TRBJ2-1, with 7 positions matching TRBD1. The CDR3 is 15 amino acids. V dropped 7 bases and J dropped 4; count of bases not matched to a gene: 10. The V gene's germline CDR1 is SEHNR and CDR2 FQNEAQ (reference sequence). CDR3: CASKGPGQRYNEQFF. The CDR3, as DNA: TGTGCCAGCAAAGGACCGGGACAGAGATACAATGAGCAGTTCTTC.

The V and J genes are TRBV7-6 and TRBJ2-7, with 7 positions matching TRBD1. This CDR3 spans 15 amino acids. The germline gives CDR1 SGHVS, CDR2 FNYEAQ. After removal of 2 bases from V and 0 bases from J, the junction contained 4 bases not matched to a gene. CDR3 nucleotide sequence: TGTGCCAGCAGCTTACGACAGGGTCCCTCCTACGAGCAGTACTTC. It is translated as CASSLRQGPSYEQYF.

The chain employs TRBV6-1 and TRBJ2-3, with a possible D match to TRBD2 (6 bases). The germline V gene has CDR1 MNHNS and CDR2 SASEGT. There are 13 residues in the CDR3. V gave up 8 bases and J gave up 2 bases, with 11 bases separating them. CDR3 sequence reads: CASGRGPTDTQYF. The CDR3, as DNA: TGTGCCAGCGGGCGGGGTCCCACAGATACGCAGTATTTT.

The J gene is TRBJ2-2, the V gene TRBV28, with no clear D. CDR1 and CDR2 from the germline V gene are MDHEN and SYDVKM. Between the trimmed V and J ends, which lost 6 bases and 6 bases, there was a span of 11 bases. CDR3 length: 13 residues. CDR3 DNA sequence: TGTGCCAGCAGACCACAGAGGTCCGGGGAGCTGTTTTTT. Translation: CASRPQRSGELFF.

The J gene is TRBJ2-7, the V gene TRBV20-1; a weak D match, TRBD2 (6 bases). Germline values: CDR1 DFQATT, CDR2 SNEGSKA (reference sequence). V gave up 3 bases and J gave up 3 bases, with 15 bases separating them. The CDR3 sequence is 14 residues long. The CDR3 is CSASVEGTHYEQYF. In DNA form, the CDR3 reads TGCAGTGCTAGTGTGGAGGGGACGCACTACGAGCAGTACTTC.

This clonotype was observed many times. This sequence joins TRBV29-1 and TRBJ2-6; D ambiguous. This CDR3 is built from 13 residues. V was shortened by 3 bases and J by 4 bases, with 7 bases between the two germline ends. Per germline, CDR1 SQVTM and CDR2 ANQGSEA. Written as DNA, the CDR3 is TGCAGCGTTGATAAGTCCGGGGCCAACGTCCTGACTTTC. Its translation is CSVDKSGANVLTF.

This chain connects TRBV5-8 to TRBJ2-7; D gene unclear. V shed 0 bases and J shed 4 bases, with 8 bases lying between them. Germline V CDR1 and CDR2: SGHTS, YDEGEE. CDR3 length: 13 residues. CDR3 nucleotides: TGTGCCAGCAGCTTGGGCAAGTTTTACGAGCAGTACTTC. Protein sequence: CASSLGKFYEQYF.

In this sample, this clonotype turned up a few times. V gene TRBV25-1 combines with J gene TRBJ1-1; maybe TRBD1 (6 bases). The germline gives CDR1 MGHDK, CDR2 SYGVNS. This CDR3 is 15 amino acids long. V shed 2 bases and J shed 5 bases, with 15 bases lying between them. CDR3 DNA: TGTGCCAGCAGTGAAGAACACAGGGAGGGAACTGAAGCTTTCTTT. This encodes CASSEEHREGTEAFF.

The table lists this clonotype with a few counts. The chain is built from TRBV12-3 or TRBV12-4 and TRBJ2-7, with D perhaps matching TRBD1 or TRBD2 (5 bases each). CDR3 length: 15 residues. Trimming took 2 bases from V and 3 from J, leaving 14 bases between them. CDR3 region: CASSLKGSPHYEQYF. The CDR3 DNA reads TGTGCCAGCAGTTTAAAGGGGAGTCCCCACTACGAGCAGTACTTC.

This clonotype was observed at least ten times. The chain uses TRBV2 and TRBJ2-3; 8 nucleotides align to TRBD2. Germline V gene data show CDR1 as SNHLY and CDR2 as FYNNEI. Trimming took 7 bases from V and 0 from J; bases not matched to a gene: 6. This CDR3 has 15 residues. Here the CDR3 DNA reads TGTGCCAGCAACCCGACTAGCGAAAGCACAGATACGCAGTATTTT. It yields the protein CASNPTSESTDTQYF. The whole variable domain, remainder taken from reference TRBV2 and TRBJ2-3, is EPEVTQTPSHQVTQMGQEVILRCVPISNHLYFYWYRQILGQKVEFLVSFYNNEISEKSEIFDDQFSVERPDGSNFTLKIRSTKLEDSAMYFCASNPTSESTDTQYFGPGTRLTVL.

The chain links TRBV7-9 to TRBJ2-7; D ambiguous. Germline assignment: CDR1 SEHNR and CDR2 FQNEAQ (reference sequence). V was pared by 1 base and J by 7 bases, with 11 bases between. This CDR3 is 13 amino acids long. In DNA, the CDR3 is TGTGCCAGCAGCTTAGACACCTTTCTAGAGCAGTACTTC. Translated: CASSLDTFLEQYF.

The chain carries TRBV4-2 and TRBJ2-1; D ambiguous. Trimming removed 0 bases at V and 9 bases at J, with 15 bases between. Per germline, CDR1 LGHNA and CDR2 YNFKEQ. The CDR3 runs to 15 residues. CDR3 loop: CASSQEGSGPTEQFF. DNA for the CDR3: TGTGCCAGCAGCCAAGAAGGGTCAGGCCCAACTGAGCAGTTCTTC.

A few counts support this clonotype. J is TRBJ1-2 and V is TRBV10-2; D may be TRBD1 (5 bases). This CDR3 comprises 15 residues. Germline CDR1 and CDR2: WSHSY and SAAADI. Trimming pared 3 bases from V and 0 bases from J, leaving 11 bases between. The CDR3 DNA reads TGCGCCAGCAGTGACCCCGGGACGGCTAACTATGGCTACACCTTC. Amino acid sequence: CASSDPGTANYGYTF.

In this sample, this clonotype turned up a few times. The rearrangement joins TRBV2 to TRBJ1-5; D unclear. V lost 2 bases, J lost 7 bases, and 15 bases lay in between. In germline, CDR1 is SNHLY, CDR2 FYNNEI. This CDR3 spans 15 amino acids. The CDR3 nucleotides are TGTGCCAGCAGTGAATATAAGAGTTCCAGGCAGCCCCAGCATTTT. Its translation: CASSEYKSSRQPQHF.

This clonotype was seen a few times. This rearrangement joins TRBV5-5 to TRBJ2-1; D might be TRBD1 (7 bases). The germline CDR1 and CDR2 sequences are SGHKS and YYEKEE (reference sequence). The germline V and J ends were trimmed by 7 bases and 6 bases, with 20 bases remaining between them. The CDR3 consists of 15 residues. DNA of the CDR3: TGTGCCAGCGTATTAGGGGGGACAGTAGGCAATGAGCAGTTCTTC. Translating it yields CASVLGGTVGNEQFF.

Only a few counts were recorded for this clonotype. This chain links TRBV28 with TRBJ2-4; a weak D match, TRBD2 (7 bases). Germline values: CDR1 MDHEN, CDR2 SYDVKM. The CDR3 totals 17 residues. V was trimmed by 3 bases and J by 0 bases, leaving 15 bases between them. The CDR3 here is CASSFGGLTVAKNIQYF. The CDR3, as DNA: TGTGCCAGCAGTTTCGGGGGGCTCACGGTAGCCAAAAACATTCAGTACTTC.

The chain has TRBV7-2 and TRBJ1-1; D might be TRBD1 (6 bases). V lost 2 bases, J lost 1 base, and 11 bases lay in between. The CDR3 totals 15 residues. Germline V CDR1 and CDR2: SGHTA, FQGNSA. The CDR3 DNA is TGTGCCAGCAGCTTATTCGGGGGGGCGAACACTGAAGCTTTCTTT. Translating it yields CASSLFGGANTEAFF.

This clonotype came up many times. J is TRBJ1-1 and V is TRBV5-1, with no clear D. The V and J ends lost 2 bases and 1 base respectively, with 6 bases between them. This CDR3 is built from 13 residues. In germline, CDR1 is SGHRS, CDR2 YFSETQ. The CDR3 DNA sequence: TGCGCCAGCAGCTTAGCGAAGAACACTGAAGCTTTCTTT. It yields the protein CASSLAKNTEAFF.

This clonotype was seen many times. The chain links TRBV12-3 or TRBV12-4 to TRBJ1-5; unclear D gene. V shed 0 bases and J shed 6 bases, with 6 bases lying between them. The CDR3 sequence is 13 residues long. CDR3 loop: CASSLAEGQPQHF. DNA of the CDR3: TGTGCCAGCAGTTTAGCGGAGGGTCAGCCCCAGCATTTT.

This clonotype was seen a few times. V and J are TRBV28 and TRBJ1-2; the D gene is possibly TRBD1 (6 bases). The germline V and J ends were trimmed by 3 bases and 5 bases, with 10 bases remaining between them. Germline V gene sequence: CDR1 MDHEN, CDR2 SYDVKM. The CDR3 spans 13 residues. CDR3 amino acids: CASSFTGTYGYTF. CDR3 sequence (DNA): TGTGCCAGCAGTTTCACAGGGACTTATGGCTACACCTTC.

The chain employs TRBV5-5 and TRBJ1-2; perhaps TRBD1 as D (5 bases). The V end was cut by 4 bases, the J end by 1 base, with 14 bases between. Per germline, CDR1 SGHKS and CDR2 YYEKEE (reference sequence). The CDR3 is made up of 15 amino acids. CDR3 sequence reads: CASSLQGLVNYGYTF. The CDR3 DNA reads as TGTGCCAGCAGCCTCCAGGGCCTGGTTAACTATGGCTACACCTTC.

Comment on this clonotype: A read error may account for a junction end that differs from germline. The rearrangement uses TRBV7-8 and TRBJ1-1; D uncertain. The germline V gene encodes CDR1 SGHVS and CDR2 FQNEAQ. This CDR3 is built from 15 residues. CDR3 coding DNA: TGTGCCAGCAGCTTAGTATCGAGCAGCAACACTGAAGCTATCTTT. As protein: CASSLVSSSNTEAIF.

This clonotype occurred a few times. The chain combines TRBV7-3 with TRBJ2-3; 7 bases match TRBD2. Germline CDR1 is SGHTA and CDR2 is FQGTGA. This CDR3 has 14 amino acids. V lost 5 bases, J lost 3 bases, and 5 bases stayed unmatched. This chain's CDR3 is CASSAGSGTDTQYF. CDR3 coding DNA: TGTGCCAGCAGCGCCGGTAGCGGGACAGATACGCAGTATTTT.

Comment on this clonotype: The junction departs from germline at one end; a sequencing error may be responsible. The CDR3 region has the DNA TGTGCCAGCAGTTACTACAAGAACACCGGGGAGCTGTATTTT. Translating gives CASSYYKNTGELYF. The chain combines TRBV6-5 with TRBJ2-2; tentative D call: TRBD2 (5 bases). The CDR3 has 14 residues. The germline gives CDR1 MNHEY, CDR2 SVGAGI.

This chain links TRBV12-3 or TRBV12-4 with TRBJ2-3; 8 positions match TRBD2. The CDR3 covers 17 residues. Unmatched junction bases numbered 18, after V lost 8 bases and J lost 5 bases. The CDR3 here is CASGKGGGLRAGDTQYF. The DNA of the CDR3 is TGTGCCAGCGGCAAAGGCGGGGGGTTAAGGGCCGGAGATACGCAGTATTTT.

The chain is built from TRBV7-9 and TRBJ2-1; no clear D gene. The V end was cut by 3 bases, the J end by 3 bases, with 6 bases between. Per germline, CDR1 SEHNR and CDR2 FQNEAQ (reference sequence). There are 13 residues in the CDR3. The CDR3 DNA reads as TGTGCCAGCAGCTTCCAGTTCTACAATGAGCAGTTCTTC. Residues: CASSFQFYNEQFF. The variable domain in full, completed from reference TRBV7-9 and TRBJ2-1, reads DTGVSQNPRHKITKRGQNVTFRCDPISEHNRLYWYRQTLGQGPEFLTYFQNEAQLEKSRLLSDRFSAERPKGSFSTLEIQRTEQGDSAMYLCASSFQFYNEQFFGPGTRLTVL.

Concerning this clonotype itself: This may stem from a read error, because a much larger clone lies one nucleotide away. This rearrangement joins TRBV12-3 or TRBV12-4 to TRBJ2-7; D unresolved. The CDR3 covers 13 residues. Here the CDR3 DNA reads TGTGCCAGCAGTCCTGGAACGGATCGCGAGCGGTACTTC. Translated: CASSPGTDRERYF.